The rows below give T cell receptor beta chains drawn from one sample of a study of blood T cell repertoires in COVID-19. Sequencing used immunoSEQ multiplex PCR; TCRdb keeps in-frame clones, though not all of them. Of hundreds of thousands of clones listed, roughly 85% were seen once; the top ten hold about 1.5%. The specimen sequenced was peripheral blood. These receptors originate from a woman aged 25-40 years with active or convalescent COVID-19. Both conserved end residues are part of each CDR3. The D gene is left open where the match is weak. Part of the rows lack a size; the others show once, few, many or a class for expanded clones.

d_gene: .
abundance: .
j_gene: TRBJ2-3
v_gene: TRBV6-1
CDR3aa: CASSEPRTDTQYF
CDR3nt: TGTGCCAGCAGTGAACCCAGGACAGATACGCAGTATTTT

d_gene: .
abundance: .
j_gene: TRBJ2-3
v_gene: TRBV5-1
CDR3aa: CASSQQQGFTDTQYF
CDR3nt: TGCGCCAGCAGCCAACAACAGGGATTCACAGATACGCAGTATTTT

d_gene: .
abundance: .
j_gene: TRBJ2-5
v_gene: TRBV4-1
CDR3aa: CASSLRPGQETQYF
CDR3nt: TGCGCCAGCAGCCTGAGACCGGGCCAAGAGACCCAGTACTTC

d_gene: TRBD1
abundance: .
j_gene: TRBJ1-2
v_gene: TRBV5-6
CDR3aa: CASSFPDRGGGYTF
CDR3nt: TGTGCCAGCAGCTTTCCGGACAGGGGGGGTGGCTACACCTTC

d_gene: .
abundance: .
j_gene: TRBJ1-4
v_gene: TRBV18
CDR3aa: CASSPNQGWETEKLFF
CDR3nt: TGTGCCAGCTCACCAAACCAGGGGTGGGAAACTGAAAAACTGTTTTTT

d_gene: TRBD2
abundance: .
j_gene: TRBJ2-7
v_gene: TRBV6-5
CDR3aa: CASSRASGRGEQYF
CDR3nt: TGTGCCAGCAGCCGCGCTAGCGGGAGAGGCGAGCAGTACTTC

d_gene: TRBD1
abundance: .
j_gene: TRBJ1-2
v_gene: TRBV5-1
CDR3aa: CASRPGQGGSYGYTF
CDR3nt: TGCGCCAGCAGACCGGGACAGGGTGGGAGCTATGGCTACACCTTC

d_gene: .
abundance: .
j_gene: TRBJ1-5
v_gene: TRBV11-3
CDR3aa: CASRGRQASNQPQHF
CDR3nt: TGTGCCAGCAGAGGTAGACAGGCTAGCAATCAGCCCCAGCATTTT

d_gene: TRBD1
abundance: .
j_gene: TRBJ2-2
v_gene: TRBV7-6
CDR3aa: CASSLAGTGNTGELFF
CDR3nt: TGTGCCAGCAGCTTAGCAGGGACAGGGAACACCGGGGAGCTGTTTTTT

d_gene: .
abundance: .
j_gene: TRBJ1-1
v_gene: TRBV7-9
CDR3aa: CASSSGAVNTEAFF
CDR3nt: TGTGCCAGCAGCTCAGGGGCAGTAAACACTGAAGCTTTCTTT

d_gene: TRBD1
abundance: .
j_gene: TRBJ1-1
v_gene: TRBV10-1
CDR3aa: CASSEFGTGNTEAFF
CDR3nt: TGCGCCAGCAGTGAGTTTGGGACAGGGAACACTGAAGCTTTCTTT

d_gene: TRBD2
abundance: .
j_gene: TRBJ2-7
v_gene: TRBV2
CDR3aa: CASTPHTSGGSYEQYF
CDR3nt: TGTGCCAGCACCCCCCATACTAGCGGGGGTTCCTACGAGCAGTACTTC

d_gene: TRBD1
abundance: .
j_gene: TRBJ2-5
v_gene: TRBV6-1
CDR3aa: CASSDGQAYQETQYF
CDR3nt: TGTGCCAGCAGTGACGGACAGGCCTACCAAGAGACCCAGTACTTC

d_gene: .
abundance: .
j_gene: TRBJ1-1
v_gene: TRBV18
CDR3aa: CASSPRPDTEAFF
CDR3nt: TGTGCCAGCTCACCACGGCCAGACACTGAAGCTTTCTTT

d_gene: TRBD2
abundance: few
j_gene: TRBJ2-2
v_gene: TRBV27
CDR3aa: CASSKLTSGIGNTGELFF
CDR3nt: TGTGCCAGCAGTAAGTTGACTAGCGGCATAGGGAACACCGGGGAGCTGTTTTTT

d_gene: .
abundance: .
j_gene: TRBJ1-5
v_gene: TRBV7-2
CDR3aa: CASSQGGGRGQPQHF
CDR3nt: TGTGCCAGCAGTCAAGGTGGAGGGCGAGGGCAGCCCCAGCATTTT

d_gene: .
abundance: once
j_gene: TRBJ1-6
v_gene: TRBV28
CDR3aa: CASTLRAQPRSSYNSPLHF
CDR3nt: TGTGCCAGCACCCTTCGAGCCCAACCAAGGAGCTCCTATAATTCACCCCTCCACTTT